A selection of T cell receptor beta chains follows, all from one sample in a study of radiotherapy plus CTLA-4 blockade in lung cancer. Here immunoSEQ multiplex PCR was the method, and the copy in TCRdb shows in-frame clones only, minus some. This table holds around 99,000 clones, around nine tenths found once. This specimen was peripheral blood, taken from a patient treated with radiotherapy plus ipilimumab. These receptors originate from a human donor with non-small cell lung cancer that progressed on radiotherapy plus ipilimumab. Both conserved end residues are trimmed from each CDR3.

v_call,cdr3_aa
TRBV18,ASSPPGQAPVGEQF
TRBV2,ASSDISLGGNTIY
TRBV11-2,ASSSTGGTIYEQY
TRBV5-8,ASSLGAVKADTQY
TRBV19,ASADRVGQPQH
TRBV6-5,ASSYDGSSYEQY
TRBV5-4,ASSLPGAETQY
TRBV9,ASSVGNGANVLT
TRBV28,ASRSGDEKLF
TRBV19,ASSTNRDKVYGYT
TRBV27,ASRVGTGAFYEQY
TRBV18,ASSPYRNQPQH
TRBV2,ASSDFYTEAF
TRBV19,ASSMSGVISYNEQF
TRBV19,ASSPPPTGLNTEAF
TRBV6-1,ASSEAWGGSVIYGYT
TRBV5-8,ASSFRGLAGNAYEQY
TRBV5-1,ASSARAGTGERRSNEQF
TRBV10-3,AISDLGGPSNQPQH
TRBV14,ASSLISGANVLT
TRBV14,ASSRRLAGGQGYEQY
TRBV27,ASTQKLSRFKETQY
TRBV6-1,ASSSRTNYGYT
TRBV7-2,ASSYLSGQPGGYT
TRBV5-1,ASSLVAGNYQPQH
TRBV11-2,ATRRGGETQY
TRBV18,ASSPGLAGNKDGTDTQY
TRBV18,ASSPGRLGRGNTIY
TRBV10-2,ASGQGPQF
TRBV5-4,ASSPGQVDYGYT
TRBV15,ATQGARGYT
TRBV9,ASSPKDSIWVFGNTIY
TRBV29-1,SVADRVNTEAF
TRBV5-4,ASSTGTGGRYGYT
TRBV18,ASSPPRGNGSQPQH
TRBV19,ASSIKGTGNEQY
TRBV29-1,SVEQYYGYT
TRBV27,ASSRRRLDEQF
TRBV11-3,ASRLGGSSYNEQF
TRBV6-5,ASSYSSADTEAF
TRBV30,AWSVVGWSTEDYGYT
TRBV11-1,ASSLGDYEQY
TRBV5-1,ASSLGGTSGYEQY
TRBV9,ASSPTKIPYEQY
TRBV9,ASSEGQGPWGYT
TRBV5-6,ASSLPLNYAAEQY
TRBV11-2,ASSLGAPGGYEQY